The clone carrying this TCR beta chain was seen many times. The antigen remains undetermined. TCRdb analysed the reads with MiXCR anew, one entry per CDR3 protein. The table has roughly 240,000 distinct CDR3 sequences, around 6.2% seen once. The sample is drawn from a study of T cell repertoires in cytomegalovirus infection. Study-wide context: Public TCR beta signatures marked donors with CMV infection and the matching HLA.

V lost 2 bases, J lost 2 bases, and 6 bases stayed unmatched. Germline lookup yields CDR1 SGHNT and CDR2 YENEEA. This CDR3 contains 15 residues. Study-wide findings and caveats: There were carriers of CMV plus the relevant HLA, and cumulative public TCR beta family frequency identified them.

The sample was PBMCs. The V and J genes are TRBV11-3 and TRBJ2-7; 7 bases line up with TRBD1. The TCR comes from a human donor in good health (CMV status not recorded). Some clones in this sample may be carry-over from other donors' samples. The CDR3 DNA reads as TGTGCCAGCAGCTTACGACAGGGAGCCACCTACGAGCAGTACTTC. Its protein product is CASSLRQGATYEQYF.